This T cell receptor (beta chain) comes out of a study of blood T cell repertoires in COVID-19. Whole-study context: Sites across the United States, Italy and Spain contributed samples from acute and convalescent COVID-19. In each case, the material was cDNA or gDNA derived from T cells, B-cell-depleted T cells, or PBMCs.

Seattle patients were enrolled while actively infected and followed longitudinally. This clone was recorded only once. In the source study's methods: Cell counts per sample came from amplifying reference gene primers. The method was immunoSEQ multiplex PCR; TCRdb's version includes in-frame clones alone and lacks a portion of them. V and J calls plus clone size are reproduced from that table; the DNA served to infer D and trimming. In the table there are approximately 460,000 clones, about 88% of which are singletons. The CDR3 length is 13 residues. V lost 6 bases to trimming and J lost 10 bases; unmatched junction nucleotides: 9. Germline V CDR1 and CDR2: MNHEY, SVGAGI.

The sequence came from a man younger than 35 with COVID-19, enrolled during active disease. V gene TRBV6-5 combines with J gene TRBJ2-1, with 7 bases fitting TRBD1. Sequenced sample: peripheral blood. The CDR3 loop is CASRVLTTGEQFF. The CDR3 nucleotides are TGTGCCAGCAGGGTGCTGACGACAGGGGAGCAGTTCTTC.